This TCR beta chain originates from a study of blood T cell repertoires in COVID-19. As for the study in general: Material from acute and convalescent COVID-19 was sourced from the United States, Italy and Spain. PBMCs, B-cell-depleted T cells, or T cells provided the cDNA or gDNA that made up the material.

In the original processing: From reference gene primer amplification, estimates of nucleated cell counts were derived. Libraries were prepared by immunoSEQ multiplex PCR; TCRdb keeps only in-frame clonotypes and omits some of them. V, J and clone size are taken as reported in that table, and D and trimming were inferred from the DNA itself. Of about 260,000 clones listed, roughly 86% are singletons. The CDR3 sequence is 15 residues long. The V and J ends lost 6 bases and 3 bases respectively, with 15 bases between them. CDR1 and CDR2 from the germline V gene are MNHEY and SVGAGI. The origin of this receptor is a man aged 18 to 29 with active or convalescent COVID-19. V usage is TRBV6-5 and J usage is TRBJ1-3; D uncertain. The sample comprised peripheral blood. The CDR3 bases are TGTGCCAGCAGAAACTGGCGGGGAGGTGGAAACACCATATATTTT. As protein: CASRNWRGGGNTIYF.